The 12 T cell receptor beta chains below come from one sample, sequenced in a study of CD4+ T cells in melanoma. Sequenced by immunoSEQ multiplex PCR; TCRdb stores in-frame clones only, minus some. The sample shows some 110,000 clones, roughly 90% of them seen only once. Sample: peripheral blood. The receptors here all came from a human donor with melanoma.

This clone has a single count. This rearrangement joins TRBV11-2 to TRBJ2-1, with TRBD2 matching over 14 bases. V lost 4 bases, J lost 8 bases, and 4 bases stayed unmatched. The CDR3 totals 15 residues. Germline V gives CDR1 SGHAT, CDR2 FQNNGV. The chain's CDR3 is CASSSRLAGGDEQFF. The DNA for the CDR3 is TGTGCCAGCAGCTCAAGACTAGCGGGGGGGGATGAGCAGTTCTTC.

V and J are TRBV7-2 and TRBJ2-3, with D tentatively TRBD1 (6 bases). The V end was cut by 1 base, the J end by 6 bases, with 8 bases between. The germline gives CDR1 SGHTA, CDR2 FQGNSA. The CDR3 is made up of 13 amino acids. The CDR3 nucleotides are TGTGCCAGCAGCTTAGGGGGGCACGATACGCAGTATTTT. Protein product: CASSLGGHDTQYF. The variable domain in full, completed from reference TRBV7-2 and TRBJ2-3, reads GAGVSQSPSNKVTEKGKDVELRCDPISGHTALYWYRQSLGQGLEFLIYFQGNSAPDKSGLPSDRFSAERTGGSVSTLTIQRTQQEDSAVYLCASSLGGHDTQYFGPGTRLTVL.

This chain links TRBV18 with TRBJ1-2; D is unresolved. The CDR3 totals 12 residues. Trimming removed 5 bases at V and 3 bases at J, with 7 bases between. The V gene's germline CDR1 is KGHSH and CDR2 LQKENI. Written as DNA, the CDR3 is TGTGCCAGCTCAGCCGACCACTATGGCTACACCTTC. Residues: CASSADHYGYTF.

The CDR3 loop is CASSLGQGANYGYTF. As DNA, the CDR3 is TGTGCCAGTAGCCTGGGACAGGGGGCCAACTATGGCTACACCTTC. The chain joins TRBV19 to TRBJ1-2; the match to TRBD1 covers 12 bases. The CDR3 loop spans 15 amino acids. Germline V CDR1 and CDR2: LNHDA, SQIVND (reference sequence). J lost 2 bases, V lost 6 bases, and 4 bases had no gene match.

J is TRBJ1-2 and V is TRBV7-9, with D tentatively TRBD1 (6 bases). Between the trimmed V and J ends, which lost 4 bases and 6 bases, there was a span of 15 bases. Looked up from germline, CDR1 is SEHNR and CDR2 is FQNEAQ (reference sequence). The CDR3 sequence is 14 residues long. The CDR3 sequence: CASSSPGQRNGYTF. The CDR3 nucleotides are TGTGCCAGCAGCTCTCCCGGACAGAGGAATGGCTACACCTTC.

This chain links TRBV5-1 with TRBJ2-5; D not certain. Trimming removed 0 bases from V and 2 bases from J, with 5 bases in between. The CDR3 has 13 amino acids. The germline V gene has CDR1 SGHRS and CDR2 YFSETQ. CDR3 amino acids: CASSLGEQETQYF. The CDR3 DNA sequence: TGCGCCAGCAGCTTGGGAGAACAAGAGACCCAGTACTTC.

This chain links TRBV15 with TRBJ1-1; no firm D call. Trimming cost V 5 bases and J 0 bases, with 10 bases left between them. The length of the CDR3 is 14 residues. Germline lookup yields CDR1 LNHNV and CDR2 YYDKDF (reference sequence). Here the CDR3 DNA reads TGTGCCACCAGCGGCGGGATAGTGAACACTGAAGCTTTCTTT. It yields the protein CATSGGIVNTEAFF.

Here the CDR3 reads CASRRRDYGYTF. CDR3 nucleotide sequence: TGTGCCAGCAGGAGGAGGGACTATGGCTACACCTTC. The chain couples TRBV7-9 to TRBJ1-2, with D unclear. The CDR3 has 12 amino acids. V lost 6 bases, J lost 3 bases, and 8 bases lay in between. Looked up from germline, CDR1 is SEHNR and CDR2 is FQNEAQ (reference sequence).

In this sample, this clone turned up once. The rearrangement joins TRBV29-1 to TRBJ2-7; the match to TRBD1 covers 7 bases. CDR3 length: 13 amino acids. The germline V gene encodes CDR1 SQVTM and CDR2 ANQGSEA. Trimming took 2 bases from V and 2 from J; bases not matched to a gene: 3. The CDR3, as DNA: TGCAGCGTTGAATACAGGGGAACCTACGAGCAGTACTTC. It is translated as CSVEYRGTYEQYF.

The CDR3 sequence is CASSPNPGRQETQYF. The CDR3 DNA follows: TGTGCCAGCAGCCCTAACCCCGGTAGGCAAGAGACCCAGTACTTC. V gene TRBV11-1 combines with J gene TRBJ2-5, with D unresolved. Looked up from germline, CDR1 is SGHAT and CDR2 is FQDESV (reference sequence). Trimming took 5 bases from V and 2 from J, leaving 15 bases between them. This CDR3 region has 15 residues.

The V call is TRBV4-3, the J call TRBJ2-7; TRBD1 is a possible D gene (5 bases). CDR3 length: 13 amino acids. Germline loops: CDR1 LGHNA, CDR2 YSLEER. V shed 6 bases and J shed 1 base, with 10 bases lying between them. The CDR3 sequence is CASSQDTSYEQYF. In DNA, the CDR3 is TGCGCCAGCAGTCAGGACACGTCCTACGAGCAGTACTTC.

This chain joins TRBV28 and TRBJ1-1, with D hard to call. The CDR3 runs 12 residues. Germline V gives CDR1 MDHEN, CDR2 SYDVKM. The V and J ends lost 4 bases and 9 bases respectively, with 12 bases between them. The CDR3 loop reads CASSSDHVQAFF. The CDR3 DNA sequence: TGTGCCAGCAGTTCTGACCATGTCCAAGCTTTCTTT. Together with reference TRBV28 and TRBJ1-1, the CDR3 gives the full variable domain: DVKVTQSSRYLVKRTGEKVFLECVQDMDHENMFWYRQDPGLGLRLIYFSYDVKMKEKGDIPEGYSVSREKKERFSLILESASTNQTSMYLCASSSDHVQAFFGQGTRLTVV.